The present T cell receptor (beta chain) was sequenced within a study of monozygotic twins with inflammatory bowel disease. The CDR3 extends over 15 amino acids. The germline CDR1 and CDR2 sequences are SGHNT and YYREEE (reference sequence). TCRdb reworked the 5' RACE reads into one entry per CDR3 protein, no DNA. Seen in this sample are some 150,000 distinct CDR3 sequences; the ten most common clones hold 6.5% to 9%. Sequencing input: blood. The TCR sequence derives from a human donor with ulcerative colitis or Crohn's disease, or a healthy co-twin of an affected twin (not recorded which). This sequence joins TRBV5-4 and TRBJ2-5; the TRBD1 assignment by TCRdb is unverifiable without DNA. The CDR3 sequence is CASSLGVQNQETQYF.